This T cell receptor (beta chain) was obtained from a study of T cells in women clearing cervical HPV infection (dated by TCRdb to the late 2010s). For the study in its entirety: The cases were 20 to 30 women with histologically confirmed HPV16-related CIN3 or worse, and 2 of those women had invasive cancers. The 20 to 25 controls were women who cleared a single incident HPV16 infection within 12 months without developing precancer or cancer. Blood from cases was drawn at the visit where the lesion was first identified, while blood from controls was drawn once the infection was no longer detected. Among cases, blood sampling occurred a median of about 150 days after lesion detection, with an interquartile range of 90 to 200 days. Because only a few women had HLA typing data, the possibility that HLA type acted as a confounder could not be ruled out. Nested within Costa Rica's Guanacaste HPV Natural History Study, an exploratory proof-of-principle case-control study compared TCR repertoires across cervical HPV16 outcomes. Cases were matched to controls by age within five years and by the year the sample was collected. Cases had a median age of around 34 years compared with 38 for controls, and baseline characteristics showed no significant differences between the groups. In the parent cohort, approximately 9,900 women aged 18 or older were enrolled in Guanacaste, Costa Rica, during about 1993 to 1995 and then followed for under nine years. Five blinded duplicates per group were added as quality controls, giving around 60 samples: 50 or so participants and 10 replicates. Broad study findings and their caveats: By combining richness with V gene abundances, random forest classifiers separated cases from controls with an estimated AUC of 0.83. TCR repertoire richness was significantly higher in CIN3+ cases than in controls across sequencing depths, while evenness did not differ. Because of the cross-sectional design, the study could not determine whether the associations came before infection or resulted from infection, and neither effector/memory subsets nor HPV-specific T cells were isolated. Because the number of T cells in each sample was unknown, differences in richness could reflect differing T-cell content rather than repertoire biology. TRBV6-7 relative abundance was lower in cases than in controls (0.11% versus 0.16%; Bonferroni P = 0.0008).

Every participant had a single incident cervical HPV16 infection, and prevalent HPV16 infections were excluded. Cervical HPV DNA was detected with MY09/MY11 PCR, and genotyping was done with dot-blot hybridization. Around 16 mL of heparinized blood was centrifuged, after which the buffy coat was aliquoted, frozen at -30 degrees C, and then stored at -80 degrees C. QIAGEN kits were used to extract genomic DNA from the buffy coat specimens. The CDR3, from cysteine to phenylalanine, totals 11 residues. The 24 bases shown cover part of the CDR3, and their frame starts at base 1. CDR1 and CDR2 are read off the germline V gene as SQVTM and ANQGSEA. The germline V and J ends show losses of 7 bases and 2 bases respectively, and no gene match explains 2 bases of the junction. Of note for this clone: Its antigen remains unidentified. The read is 3 residues too short to cover the CDR3 end, so that end is filled in from the germline J gene.

TCR beta CDR3 regions were amplified by multiplex PCR from an average of roughly 1.3 ug genomic DNA per sample using the immunoSEQ assay. To correct primer bias, the assay used a complete synthetic TCR repertoire to set an amplification baseline. The amplicons were sequenced on the Illumina platform. In the source study's methods: Sequence errors were corrected by clustering with frequency ratios and a modified nearest-neighbor algorithm, and the sequences were then analyzed in the immunoSEQ Analyzer using IMGT gene definitions. At each rarefaction depth, TCR richness and evenness were averaged over 20 rarefaction repeats, and samples with fewer sequences than the depth were excluded. Relative abundances of V, D and J genes were compared between groups using Wilcoxon rank sum tests, with FDR correction applied. An intraclass correlation of around 96% for TCR richness and an average of roughly 83% across 66 gene segments were obtained from the blinded duplicates. TCRdb took this table from immuneACCESS and kept in-frame rearrangements with V and J called. Such tables lack part of the clones; where checked against another copy, unresolved V genes explain under half of the gap, and the rest is unexplained. V and J calls and clone size are as listed in that table; D and trimming were resolved from the DNA. The sample's clone listing holds some 40,000 clones. Jointly, the top ten make up 0.95% to 1.5% of the sample.

This clonotype originated in a woman between 18 and 70 years old with a cervical HPV16 infection that either progressed to CIN3+ or cleared (not recorded which). Sequencing was performed on blood buffy coat. The chain uses TRBV29-1 and TRBJ2-7; TRBD1 fits 7 bases in the junction. The CDR3 reads as follows: CSAGTAYEQYF. The part of the CDR3 DNA that was read is TGCAGCGCCGGGACAGCCTACGAG.